This T cell receptor (beta chain) was captured by sequencing in a study of T-cell memory formation after mild COVID-19. Findings of the study overall: Mainly CM and EM harbored the contracting CD4+ clones; mainly EMRA harbored the CD8+ ones.

There are many counts of this clonotype. Its antigen is unknown. The germline V gene has CDR1 DFQATT and CDR2 SNEGSKA (reference sequence). The V gene lost 3 bases and the J gene lost 1 base, with 12 bases spanning the gap. The CDR3 is 14 amino acids. MiXCR, applied by TCRdb to the 5' RACE reads, yields one record per CDR3 protein. The top ten clones hold roughly 22% of a sample with a few hundred thousand distinct CDR3 sequences, around 15% of them seen once. The chain carries TRBV20-1 and TRBJ1-1; D gene uncertain. The clonotype was recovered from a man between 18 and 35 years old who had mild COVID-19 (a few samples of this study predate the infection). Cell type and time point are not known. Sequencing was performed on PBMCs or a T cell subset sorted from them (not recorded which). In DNA form, the CDR3 reads TGCAGTGCTAGCTCCTCGGGCCGGAACACTGAAGCTTTCTTT. Its protein is CSASSSGRNTEAFF.